A single sample gave rise to the 19 T cell receptor beta chains below, sequenced in a study of T cells in Graves' hyperthyroidism and ophthalmopathy. TCR beta CDR3 region amplification was performed from RNA transcripts. The study used the HTBI primer set for a first-round RT-PCR of the TCR CDR3. MiXCR, applied by TCRdb to the multiplex PCR reads, yields one record per CDR3 protein. The sample includes about 840,000 distinct CDR3 sequences, roughly 37% of them seen just once. Material for sequencing was blood. Receptor source: a man in his late teens or twenties with Graves' hyperthyroidism.

Turning to this clonotype: At one boundary the junction diverges from the germline segment, which might be a read error. The CDR3 DNA reads as TGCGGCGTCGGACAGGGGTACGAGCAGTACTTC. It specifies CGVGQGYEQYF. J is TRBJ2-7 and V is TRBV29-1, with TRBD1 identical over 9 bases. CDR3 length: 11 amino acids. Germline V CDR1 and CDR2: SQVTM, ANQGSEA.

This clonotype occurred many times. The V and J genes are TRBV2 and TRBJ1-1, with D possibly being TRBD1 (5 bases). Germline values: CDR1 SNHLY, CDR2 FYNNEI. The ends were cut back, 10 bases at V and 1 base at J, with 10 bases in the middle. This CDR3 spans 12 amino acids. The CDR3 reads CATRTGNTEAFF. The CDR3 DNA reads TGTGCCACCCGCACAGGGAACACTGAAGCTTTCTTT. Using reference TRBV2 and TRBJ1-1 for the parts outside the CDR3, the full variable domain is EPEVTQTPSHQVTQMGQEVILRCVPISNHLYFYWYRQILGQKVEFLVSFYNNEISEKSEIFDDQFSVERPDGSNFTLKIRSTKLEDSAMYFCATRTGNTEAFFGQGTRLTVV.

The chain couples TRBV20-1 to TRBJ2-7; TRBD2 agrees at 8 bases. The CDR3 has 13 amino acids. CDR1 DFQATT and CDR2 SNEGSKA come from the germline V gene (reference sequence). V gave up 3 bases and J gave up 6 bases; unmatched junction bases: 7. The CDR3 DNA follows: TGCAGTGCTAGCGCGGGACTAGTTCCCGAGCAGTACTTC. Translated: CSASAGLVPEQYF.

V is TRBV4-1 and J is TRBJ1-2; a possible D gene is TRBD1 (5 bases). Trimming cost V 1 base and J 5 bases, with 14 bases left between them. In germline, CDR1 is MGHRA, CDR2 YSYEKL. There are 15 residues in the CDR3. CDR3 sequence reads: CASSQGFGQGYGYTF. CDR3 coding DNA: TGCGCCAGCAGCCAAGGTTTCGGGCAGGGATATGGCTACACCTTC.

On this clonotype itself: A clone one base away is much larger, so this may be a read error. The chain uses TRBV29-1 and TRBJ1-1; D gene unclear. Trimming stripped 5 bases from V and 4 bases from J, with 17 bases between. Germline assignment: CDR1 SQVTM and CDR2 ANQGSEA. The CDR3 has 14 residues. As DNA, the CDR3 is TGCAGCGTTCCGTTCGGCGGCCCGGTCACTGAAGCTTTCTTT. Translation gives CSVPFGGPVTEAFF.

V is TRBV29-1 and J is TRBJ2-2, with D tentatively TRBD2 (6 bases). CDR3 length: 14 amino acids. CDR1 is SQVTM and CDR2 is ANQGSEA in the germline V gene. V shed 7 bases and J shed 3 bases, with 15 bases lying between them. For the CDR3, the DNA is TGCAGCGCCTACTTATGGGAGGACACCGGGGAGCTGTTTTTT. It is translated as CSAYLWEDTGELFF.

This clonotype was detected once. V is TRBV25-1 and J is TRBJ1-2; 7 positions agree with TRBD1. From germline, CDR1 is MGHDK and CDR2 SYGVNS. Trimming removed 5 bases from V and 5 bases from J; junction bases left unmatched: 11. This CDR3 is 15 amino acids long. The chain's CDR3 is CASSPMGQKLYGYTF. CDR3 coding DNA: TGTGCCAGCAGTCCCATGGGACAGAAGCTTTATGGCTACACCTTC.

The rearrangement joins TRBV20-1 to TRBJ2-7; D is possibly TRBD2 (5 bases). The CDR3 is 15 residues long. The V end was cut by 3 bases, the J end by 4 bases, with 19 bases between. The germline V gene has CDR1 DFQATT and CDR2 SNEGSKA (reference sequence). Here the CDR3 DNA reads TGCAGTGCTAGGACGGTTCGTCTAGCCGATTACGAGCAGTACTTC. Translated, it gives CSARTVRLADYEQYF.

This clonotype was counted only a few times. V usage is TRBV20-1 and J usage is TRBJ2-7; 9 bases align to TRBD1. CDR3 length: 13 residues. CDR1 DFQATT and CDR2 SNEGSKA come from the germline V gene (reference sequence). After removal of 7 bases from V and 1 base from J, the junction contained 5 bases not matched to a gene. CDR3 DNA sequence: TGCAGTGGCCGGGACAGGGTATCCTACGAGCAGTACTTC. Amino acid sequence: CSGRDRVSYEQYF.

This clonotype came up many times. V usage is TRBV7-9 and J usage is TRBJ2-5; 8 bases align to TRBD2. This CDR3 region has 15 residues. The J segment lost 4 bases and the V segment lost 5 bases, leaving 9 bases of the junction unmatched. Germline V gene data show CDR1 as SEHNR and CDR2 as FQNEAQ (reference sequence). This chain's CDR3 is CASSPLVAGGETQYF. CDR3 bases: TGTGCCAGCAGCCCGCTTGTCGCGGGAGGAGAGACCCAGTACTTC. The complete variable domain, with remaining parts taken from reference TRBV7-9 and TRBJ2-5, reads DTGVSQNPRHKITKRGQNVTFRCDPISEHNRLYWYRQTLGQGPEFLTYFQNEAQLEKSRLLSDRFSAERPKGSFSTLEIQRTEQGDSAMYLCASSPLVAGGETQYFGPGTRLLVL.

The rearrangement links TRBV25-1 to TRBJ2-7; D may be TRBD1 (5 bases). The germline V gene has CDR1 MGHDK and CDR2 SYGVNS. The CDR3 is 12 amino acids. This chain's CDR3 is CAVGREPYEQYF. The CDR3 DNA is TGTGCTGTGGGCAGGGAACCCTACGAGCAGTACTTC.

This clonotype was counted ten times or more. J is TRBJ1-6 and V is TRBV29-1, with a tentative D call TRBD1 (6 bases). V was cut by 6 bases and J by 10 bases, with 22 bases left in between. This CDR3 has 15 amino acids. Germline CDR1 reads SQVTM; CDR2 reads ANQGSEA. The CDR3 loop reads CSVGTTVYKESPLHF. For the CDR3, the DNA is TGCAGCGTCGGGACAACGGTCTATAAGGAATCACCCCTCCACTTT.

A few counts support this clonotype. This chain links TRBV6-2 or TRBV6-3 with TRBJ2-5; TRBD2 aligns across 7 bases. The CDR3 contains 13 residues. J lost 5 bases, V lost 4 bases, and 4 bases had no gene match. Germline values: CDR1 MNHEY, CDR2 SVGEGT. CDR3 in amino acids: CASSWTRRETQYF. Here the CDR3 DNA reads TGTGCCAGCAGTTGGACTAGGAGGGAGACCCAGTACTTC.

The V gene is TRBV5-1, the J gene TRBJ2-2, with D unclear. There are 16 residues in the CDR3. V shed 0 bases and J shed 0 bases, with 9 bases lying between them. Germline values: CDR1 SGHRS, CDR2 YFSETQ. CDR3 region: CASSLVVTTNTGELFF. The CDR3 DNA reads as TGCGCCAGCAGCTTGGTGGTCACCACGAACACCGGGGAGCTGTTTTTT.

This clonotype was counted a few times. The chain recombines TRBV5-1 with TRBJ2-5; maybe TRBD2 (7 bases). V lost 10 bases, J lost 4 bases, and 20 bases lay in between. CDR1 is SGHRS, CDR2 YFSETQ, per germline. This CDR3 comprises 14 residues. Written as DNA, the CDR3 is TGCGCCTCCGGGGGCGGGGGCCCTGCAGAGACCCAGTACTTC. Translating gives CASGGGGPAETQYF.

This clonotype was detected a few times. The chain uses TRBV15 and TRBJ1-6; D possibly corresponds to TRBD1 (6 bases). Trimming pared 3 bases from V and 5 bases from J, leaving 8 bases between. CDR3 size: 14 residues. Germline V gene sequence: CDR1 LNHNV, CDR2 YYDKDF (reference sequence). The CDR3 is CATSSQGHNSPLHF. Here the CDR3 DNA reads TGTGCCACCAGCAGCCAGGGGCATAATTCACCCCTCCACTTT.

This clonotype was seen only a few times. This sequence joins TRBV11-3 and TRBJ2-7; no definite D call. Trimming stripped 1 base from V and 5 bases from J, with 12 bases between. The CDR3 is 14 amino acids. Germline loops: CDR1 SGHNT, CDR2 YENEEA. The CDR3 bases are TGTGCCAGCAGCTTAGTTGTAATGGGGAACGAGCAGTACTTC. This sequence encodes CASSLVVMGNEQYF.

Remarks on this clonotype: With a much larger clone just one base away, this may be a read error. This chain uses TRBV2 with TRBJ1-2, with D hard to call. V lost 8 bases to trimming and J lost 0 bases, with 10 bases between them. This CDR3 contains 13 residues. Germline V gene lookup returns CDR1 SNHLY and CDR2 FYNNEI. The CDR3 reads CASAVIANYGYTF. CDR3 bases: TGTGCCAGCGCGGTGATAGCTAACTATGGCTACACCTTC.

This sequence joins TRBV29-1 and TRBJ2-7; 7 nucleotides line up with TRBD1. The CDR3 length is 13 residues. The germline V gene encodes CDR1 SQVTM and CDR2 ANQGSEA. Unmatched junction bases numbered 4, after V lost 4 bases and J lost 1 base. The CDR3 region has the DNA TGCAGCGTTGCGACAGGGAGTTCCTACGAGCAGTACTTC. Translating gives CSVATGSSYEQYF.